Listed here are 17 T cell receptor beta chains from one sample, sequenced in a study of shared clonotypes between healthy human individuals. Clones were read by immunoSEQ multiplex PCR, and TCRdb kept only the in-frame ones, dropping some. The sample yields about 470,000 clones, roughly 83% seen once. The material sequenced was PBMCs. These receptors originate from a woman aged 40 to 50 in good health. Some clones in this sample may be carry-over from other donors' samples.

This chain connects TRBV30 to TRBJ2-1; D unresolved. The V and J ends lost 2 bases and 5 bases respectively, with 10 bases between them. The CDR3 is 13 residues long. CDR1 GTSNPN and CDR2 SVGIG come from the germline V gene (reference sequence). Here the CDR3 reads CAWSSGPNNEQFF. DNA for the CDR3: TGTGCCTGGAGTTCCGGCCCAAACAATGAGCAGTTCTTC.

Written as DNA, the CDR3 is TGTGCCAGCAGTGAACGGGCAGGGAACACTGAAGCTTTCTTT. It translates to CASSERAGNTEAFF. The chain joins TRBV6-1 to TRBJ1-1; D unresolved. Germline-derived CDR1 and CDR2 are MNHNS and SASEGT. Trimming took off 2 bases at V and 1 base at J, with 8 bases between the two ends. The CDR3 spans 14 residues.

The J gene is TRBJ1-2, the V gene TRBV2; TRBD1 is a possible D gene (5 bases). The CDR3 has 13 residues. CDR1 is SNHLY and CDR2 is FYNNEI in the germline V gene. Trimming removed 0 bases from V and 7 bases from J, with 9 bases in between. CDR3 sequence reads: CASSEAREAGYTF. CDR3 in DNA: TGTGCCAGCAGTGAAGCCAGGGAGGCTGGCTACACCTTC.

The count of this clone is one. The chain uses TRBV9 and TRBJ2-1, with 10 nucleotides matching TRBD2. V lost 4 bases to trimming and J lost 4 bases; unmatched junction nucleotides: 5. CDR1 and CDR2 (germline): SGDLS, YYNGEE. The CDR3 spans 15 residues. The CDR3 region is CASSPSGSWYNEQFF. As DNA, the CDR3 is TGTGCCAGCAGCCCTAGCGGGAGTTGGTACAATGAGCAGTTCTTC.

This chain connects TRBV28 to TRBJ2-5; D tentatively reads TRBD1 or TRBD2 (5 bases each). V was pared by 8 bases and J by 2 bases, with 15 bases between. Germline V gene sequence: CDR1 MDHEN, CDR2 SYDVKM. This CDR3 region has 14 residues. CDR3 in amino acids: CASGGSGAQETQYF. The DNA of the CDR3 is TGTGCCAGCGGGGGAAGCGGAGCTCAAGAGACCCAGTACTTC.

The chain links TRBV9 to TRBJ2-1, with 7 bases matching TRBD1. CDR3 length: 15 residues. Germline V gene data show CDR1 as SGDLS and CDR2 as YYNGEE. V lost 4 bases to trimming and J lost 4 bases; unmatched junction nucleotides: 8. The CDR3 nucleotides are TGTGCCAGCAGCCCTCGGGACAGTGAATACAATGAGCAGTTCTTC. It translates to CASSPRDSEYNEQFF. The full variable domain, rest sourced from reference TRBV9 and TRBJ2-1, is DSGVTQTPKHLITATGQRVTLRCSPRSGDLSVYWYQQSLDQGLQFLIQYYNGEERAKGNILERFSAQQFPDLHSELNLSSLELGDSALYFCASSPRDSEYNEQFFGPGTRLTVL.

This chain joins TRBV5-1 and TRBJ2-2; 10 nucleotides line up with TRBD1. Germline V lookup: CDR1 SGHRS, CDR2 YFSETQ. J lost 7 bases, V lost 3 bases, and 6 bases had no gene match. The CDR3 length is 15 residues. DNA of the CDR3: TGCGCCAGCAGCTACCGGACAGGGGGTAGCGGGGAGCTGTTTTTT. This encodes CASSYRTGGSGELFF.

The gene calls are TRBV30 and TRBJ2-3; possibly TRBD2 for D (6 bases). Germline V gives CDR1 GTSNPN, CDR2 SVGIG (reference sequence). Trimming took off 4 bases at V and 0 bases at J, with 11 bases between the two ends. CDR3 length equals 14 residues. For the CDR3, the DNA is TGTGCCTGGACTCCGACTAGTAGCACAGATACGCAGTATTTT. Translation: CAWTPTSSTDTQYF.

The CDR3 DNA reads as TGCGCCAGCAGCCCGGGACAGTTCCAAGAGACCCAGTACTTC. Translated, it gives CASSPGQFQETQYF. The chain combines TRBV5-1 with TRBJ2-5; TRBD1 matches 7 bases. The V gene end was trimmed by 4 bases and the J gene end by 1 base; junction bases not matched to a gene: 4. Germline lookup yields CDR1 SGHRS and CDR2 YFSETQ. The CDR3 contains 14 residues.

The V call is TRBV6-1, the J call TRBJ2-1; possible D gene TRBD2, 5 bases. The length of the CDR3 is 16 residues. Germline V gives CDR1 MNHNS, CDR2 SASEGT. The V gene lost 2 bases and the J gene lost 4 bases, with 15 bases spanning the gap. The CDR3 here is CASSEFELGPYNEQFF. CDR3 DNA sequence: TGTGCCAGCAGTGAATTTGAACTAGGACCTTACAATGAGCAGTTCTTC.

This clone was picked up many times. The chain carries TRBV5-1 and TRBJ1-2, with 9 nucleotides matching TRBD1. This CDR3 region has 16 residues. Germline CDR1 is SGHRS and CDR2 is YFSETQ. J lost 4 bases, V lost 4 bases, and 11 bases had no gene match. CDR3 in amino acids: CASSPGQGISGYGYTF. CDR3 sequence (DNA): TGCGCCAGCAGCCCGGGACAGGGTATCAGCGGCTATGGCTACACCTTC.

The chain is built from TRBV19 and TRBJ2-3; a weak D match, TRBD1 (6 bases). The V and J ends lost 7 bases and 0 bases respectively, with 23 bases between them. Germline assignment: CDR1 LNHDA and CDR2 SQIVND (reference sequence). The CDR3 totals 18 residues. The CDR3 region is CASMALGVGRGSTDTQYF. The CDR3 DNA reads TGTGCCAGTATGGCTTTAGGAGTTGGAAGGGGGAGCACAGATACGCAGTATTTT.

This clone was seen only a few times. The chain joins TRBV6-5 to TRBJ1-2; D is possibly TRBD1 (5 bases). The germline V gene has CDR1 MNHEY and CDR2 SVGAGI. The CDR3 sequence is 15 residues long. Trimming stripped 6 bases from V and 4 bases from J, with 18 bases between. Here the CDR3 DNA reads TGTGCCAGCAGCACGCTCATACAGGCTAGCTATGGCTACACCTTC. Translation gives CASSTLIQASYGYTF.

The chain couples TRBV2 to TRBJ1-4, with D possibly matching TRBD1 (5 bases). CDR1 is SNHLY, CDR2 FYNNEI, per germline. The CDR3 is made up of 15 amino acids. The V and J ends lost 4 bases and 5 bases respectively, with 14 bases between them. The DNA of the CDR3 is TGTGCCAGCAGTGCCCTGGGGGTGTACAATGAAAAACTGTTTTTT. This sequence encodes CASSALGVYNEKLFF.

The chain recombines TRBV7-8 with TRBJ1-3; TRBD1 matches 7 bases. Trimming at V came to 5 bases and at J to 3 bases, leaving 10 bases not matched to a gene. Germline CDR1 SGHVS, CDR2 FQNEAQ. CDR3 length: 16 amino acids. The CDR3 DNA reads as TGTGCCAGCAGCCCATTACAACGGGACAGTGGAAACACCATATATTTT. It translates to CASSPLQRDSGNTIYF.

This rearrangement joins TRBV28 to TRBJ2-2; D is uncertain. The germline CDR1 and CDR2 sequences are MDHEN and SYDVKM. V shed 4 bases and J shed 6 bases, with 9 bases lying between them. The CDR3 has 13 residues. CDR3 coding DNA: TGTGCCAGCAGTTATCTACCTTCCGGGGAGCTGTTTTTT. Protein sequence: CASSYLPSGELFF.

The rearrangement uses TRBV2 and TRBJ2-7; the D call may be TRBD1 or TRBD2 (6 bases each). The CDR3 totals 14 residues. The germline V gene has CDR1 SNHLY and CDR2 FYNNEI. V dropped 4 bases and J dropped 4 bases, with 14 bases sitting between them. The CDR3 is CASSARGDLYEQYF. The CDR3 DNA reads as TGTGCCAGCAGTGCGAGGGGGGATCTGTACGAGCAGTACTTC.